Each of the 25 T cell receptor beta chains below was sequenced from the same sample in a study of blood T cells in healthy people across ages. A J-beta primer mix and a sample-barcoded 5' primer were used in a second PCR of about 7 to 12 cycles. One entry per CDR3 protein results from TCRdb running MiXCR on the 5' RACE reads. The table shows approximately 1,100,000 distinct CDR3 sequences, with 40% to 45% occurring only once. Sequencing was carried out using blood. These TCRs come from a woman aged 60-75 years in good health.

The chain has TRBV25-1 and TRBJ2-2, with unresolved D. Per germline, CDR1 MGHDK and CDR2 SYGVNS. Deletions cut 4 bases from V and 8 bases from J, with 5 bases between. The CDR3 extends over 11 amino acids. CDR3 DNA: TGTGCCAGCAGTGCCATAGGGGAGCTGTTTTTT. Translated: CASSAIGELFF.

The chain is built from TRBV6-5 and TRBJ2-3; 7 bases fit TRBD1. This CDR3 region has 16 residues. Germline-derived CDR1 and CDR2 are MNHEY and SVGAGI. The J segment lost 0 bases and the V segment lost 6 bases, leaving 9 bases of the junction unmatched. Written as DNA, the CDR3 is TGTGCCAGCAGCCCAGGACAGGTTGGGAGCACAGATACGCAGTATTTT. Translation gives CASSPGQVGSTDTQYF.

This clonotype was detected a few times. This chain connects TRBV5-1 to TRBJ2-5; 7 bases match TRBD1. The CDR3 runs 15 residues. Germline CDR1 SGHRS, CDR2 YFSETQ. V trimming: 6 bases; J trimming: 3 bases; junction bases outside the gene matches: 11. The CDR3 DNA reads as TGCGCCAGCAATCCCACAACCGGGACAGAAGAGACCCAGTACTTC. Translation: CASNPTTGTEETQYF. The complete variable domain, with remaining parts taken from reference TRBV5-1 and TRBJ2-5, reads KAGVTQTPRYLIKTRGQQVTLSCSPISGHRSVSWYQQTPGQGLQFLFEYFSETQRNKGNFPGRFSGRQFSNSRSEMNVSTLELGDSALYLCASNPTTGTEETQYFGPGTRLLVL.

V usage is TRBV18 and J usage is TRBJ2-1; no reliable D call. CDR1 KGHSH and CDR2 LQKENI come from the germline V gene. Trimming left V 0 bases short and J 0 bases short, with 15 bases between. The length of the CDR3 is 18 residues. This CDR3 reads CASSPPVRKSSSYNEQFF. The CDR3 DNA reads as TGTGCCAGCTCACCACCGGTTAGAAAGTCAAGCTCCTACAATGAGCAGTTCTTC.

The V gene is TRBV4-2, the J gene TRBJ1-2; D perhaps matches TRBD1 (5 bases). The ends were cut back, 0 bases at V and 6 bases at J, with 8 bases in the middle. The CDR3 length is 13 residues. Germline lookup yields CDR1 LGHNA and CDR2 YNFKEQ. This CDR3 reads CASSQDAGDGYTF. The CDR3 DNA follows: TGTGCCAGCAGCCAAGATGCGGGGGATGGCTACACCTTC.

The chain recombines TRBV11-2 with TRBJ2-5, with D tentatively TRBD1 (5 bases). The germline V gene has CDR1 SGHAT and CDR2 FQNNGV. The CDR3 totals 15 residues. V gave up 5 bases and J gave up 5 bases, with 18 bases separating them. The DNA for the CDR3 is TGTGCCAGCAGCCTGGGGCGCAGGTCAGAGGAGACCCAGTACTTC. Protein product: CASSLGRRSEETQYF.

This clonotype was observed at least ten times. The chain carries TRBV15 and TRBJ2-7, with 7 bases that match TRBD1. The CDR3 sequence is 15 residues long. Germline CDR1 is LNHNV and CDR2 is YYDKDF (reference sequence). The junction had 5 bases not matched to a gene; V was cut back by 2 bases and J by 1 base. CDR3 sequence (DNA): TGTGCCACCAGCAGACGACAGGGCGAGTCCTACGAGCAGTACTTC. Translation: CATSRRQGESYEQYF.

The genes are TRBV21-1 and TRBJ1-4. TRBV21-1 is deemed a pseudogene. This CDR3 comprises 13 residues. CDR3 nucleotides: TGTGCCAGCACGACGGACCAGCCTGAAAAACTGTTTTTT. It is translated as CASTTDQPEKLFF.

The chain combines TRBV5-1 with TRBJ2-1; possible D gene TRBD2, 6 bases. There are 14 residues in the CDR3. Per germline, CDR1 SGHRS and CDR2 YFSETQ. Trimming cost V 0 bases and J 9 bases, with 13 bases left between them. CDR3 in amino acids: CASSLDGSLGEQFF. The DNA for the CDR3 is TGCGCCAGCAGCTTGGACGGGAGTTTAGGTGAGCAGTTCTTC.

As DNA, the CDR3 is TGCAGTGCTCCCGGACAGGGGGCTTTGGGGACCCAGTACTTC. This translates into CSAPGQGALGTQYF. The chain combines TRBV20-1 with TRBJ2-5; 11 nucleotides align to TRBD1. The ends lost 5 bases at V and 7 bases at J; junction bases unmatched: 9. Germline lookup yields CDR1 DFQATT and CDR2 SNEGSKA (reference sequence). There are 14 residues in the CDR3.

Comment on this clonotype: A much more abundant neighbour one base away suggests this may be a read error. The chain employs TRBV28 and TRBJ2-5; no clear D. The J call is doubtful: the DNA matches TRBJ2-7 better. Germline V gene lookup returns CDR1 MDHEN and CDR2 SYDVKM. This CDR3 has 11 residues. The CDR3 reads CASSFMDEQYF. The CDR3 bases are TGTGCCAGCAGTTTTATGGACGAGCAGTACTTC.

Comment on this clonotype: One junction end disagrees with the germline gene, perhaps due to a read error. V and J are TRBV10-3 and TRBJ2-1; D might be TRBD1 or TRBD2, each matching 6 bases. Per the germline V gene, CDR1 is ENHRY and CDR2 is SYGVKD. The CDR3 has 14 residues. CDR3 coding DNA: TGTGCCATCGGTGAAGGGGGGAAGAAAGAGACCCAGTTCTTC. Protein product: CAIGEGGKKETQFF.

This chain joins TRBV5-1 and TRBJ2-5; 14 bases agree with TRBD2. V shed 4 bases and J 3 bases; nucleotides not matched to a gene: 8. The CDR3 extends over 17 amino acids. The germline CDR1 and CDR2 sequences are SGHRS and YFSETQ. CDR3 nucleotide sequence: TGCGCCAGCAGCGTAGCCGGGACTAGCGGGGGAGAAGAGACCCAGTACTTC. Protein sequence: CASSVAGTSGGEETQYF.

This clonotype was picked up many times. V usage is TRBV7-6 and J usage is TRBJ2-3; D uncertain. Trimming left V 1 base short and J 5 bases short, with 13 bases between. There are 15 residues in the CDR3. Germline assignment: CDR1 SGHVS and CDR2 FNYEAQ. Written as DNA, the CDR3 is TGTGCCAGCAGCTTAGGGTTGCAAGGGAAAGATACGCAGTATTTT. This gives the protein CASSLGLQGKDTQYF.

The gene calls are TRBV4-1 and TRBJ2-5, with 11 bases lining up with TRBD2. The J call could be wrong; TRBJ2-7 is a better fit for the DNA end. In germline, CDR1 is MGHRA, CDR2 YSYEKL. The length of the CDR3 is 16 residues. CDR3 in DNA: TGCGCCAGCAGCCGCAAACTAGCGGGAGACCCCTACGAGCAGTACTTC. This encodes CASSRKLAGDPYEQYF.

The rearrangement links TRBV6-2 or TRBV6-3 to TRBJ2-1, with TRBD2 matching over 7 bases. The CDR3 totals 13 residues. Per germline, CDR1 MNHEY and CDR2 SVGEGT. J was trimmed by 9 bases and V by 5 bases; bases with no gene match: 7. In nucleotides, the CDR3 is TGTGCCAGCAGTCTTGGGACTAAGGGTGAGCAGTTCTTC. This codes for CASSLGTKGEQFF.

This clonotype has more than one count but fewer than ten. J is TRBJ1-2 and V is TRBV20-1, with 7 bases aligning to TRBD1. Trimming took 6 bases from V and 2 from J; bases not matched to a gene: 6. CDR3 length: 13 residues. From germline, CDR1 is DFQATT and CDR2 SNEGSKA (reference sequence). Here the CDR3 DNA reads TGCAGTGCCATGACAGGGAGCAACTATGGCTACACCTTC. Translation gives CSAMTGSNYGYTF.

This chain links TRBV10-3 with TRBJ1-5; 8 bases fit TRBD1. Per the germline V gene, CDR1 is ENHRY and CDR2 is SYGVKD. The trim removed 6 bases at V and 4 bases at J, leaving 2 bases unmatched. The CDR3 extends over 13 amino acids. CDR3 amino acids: CAIRRQGNQPQHF. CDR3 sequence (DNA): TGTGCCATCAGAAGACAGGGGAATCAGCCCCAGCATTTT.

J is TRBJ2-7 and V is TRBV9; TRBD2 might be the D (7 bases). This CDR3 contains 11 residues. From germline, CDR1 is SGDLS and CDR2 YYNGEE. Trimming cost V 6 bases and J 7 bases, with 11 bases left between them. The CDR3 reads CASKRDNEQYF. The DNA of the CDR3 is TGTGCCAGCAAGCGGGACAATGAGCAGTACTTC.

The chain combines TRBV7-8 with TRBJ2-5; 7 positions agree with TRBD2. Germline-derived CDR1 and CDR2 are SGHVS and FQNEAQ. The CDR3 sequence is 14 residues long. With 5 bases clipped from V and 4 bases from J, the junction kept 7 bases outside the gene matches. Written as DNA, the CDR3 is TGTGCCAGCAGCGAGACTAGCATAGGAGAGACCCAGTACTTC. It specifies CASSETSIGETQYF. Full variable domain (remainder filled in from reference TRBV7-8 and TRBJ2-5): GAGVSQSPRYKVAKRGQDVALRCDPISGHVSLFWYQQALGQGPEFLTYFQNEAQLDKSGLPSDRFFAERPEGSVSTLKIQRTQQEDSAVYLCASSETSIGETQYFGPGTRLLVL.

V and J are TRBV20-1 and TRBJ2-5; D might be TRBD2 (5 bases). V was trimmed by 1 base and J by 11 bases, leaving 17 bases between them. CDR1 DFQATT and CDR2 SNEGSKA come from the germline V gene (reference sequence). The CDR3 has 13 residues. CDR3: CSARAQTKGEQYF. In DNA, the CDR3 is TGCAGTGCTAGAGCGCAGACTAAAGGAGAGCAGTACTTC.

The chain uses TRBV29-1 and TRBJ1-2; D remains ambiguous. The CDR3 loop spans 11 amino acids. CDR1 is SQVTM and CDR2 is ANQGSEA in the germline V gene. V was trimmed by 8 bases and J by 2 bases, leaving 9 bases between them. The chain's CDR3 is CSTTDNYGYTF. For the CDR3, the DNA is TGCAGCACAACTGACAACTATGGCTACACCTTC.

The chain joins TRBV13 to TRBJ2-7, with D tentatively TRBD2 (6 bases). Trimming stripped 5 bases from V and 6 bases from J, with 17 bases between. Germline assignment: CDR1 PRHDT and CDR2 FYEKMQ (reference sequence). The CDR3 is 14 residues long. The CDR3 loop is CASSQGGSNSEQYF. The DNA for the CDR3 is TGTGCCAGCAGCCAGGGAGGCTCAAATAGCGAGCAGTACTTC.

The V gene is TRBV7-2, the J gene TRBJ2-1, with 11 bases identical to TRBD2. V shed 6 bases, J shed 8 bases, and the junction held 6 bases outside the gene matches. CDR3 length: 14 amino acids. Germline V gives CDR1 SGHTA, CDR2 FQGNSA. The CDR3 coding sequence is TGTGCCAGCAGGGTAGCGGGAGGGGGCCATGAGCAGTTCTTC. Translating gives CASRVAGGGHEQFF. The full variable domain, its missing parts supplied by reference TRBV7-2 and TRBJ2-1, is GAGVSQSPSNKVTEKGKDVELRCDPISGHTALYWYRQSLGQGLEFLIYFQGNSAPDKSGLPSDRFSAERTGGSVSTLTIQRTQQEDSAVYLCASRVAGGGHEQFFGPGTRLTVL.

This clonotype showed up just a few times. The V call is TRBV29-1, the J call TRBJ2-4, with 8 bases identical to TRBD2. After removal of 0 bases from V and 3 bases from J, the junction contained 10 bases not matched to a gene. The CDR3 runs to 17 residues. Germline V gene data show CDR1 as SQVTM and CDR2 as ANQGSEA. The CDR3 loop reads CSVEDLASGPVKNIQYF. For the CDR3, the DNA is TGCAGCGTTGAAGATTTGGCTAGCGGGCCTGTCAAAAACATTCAGTACTTC.